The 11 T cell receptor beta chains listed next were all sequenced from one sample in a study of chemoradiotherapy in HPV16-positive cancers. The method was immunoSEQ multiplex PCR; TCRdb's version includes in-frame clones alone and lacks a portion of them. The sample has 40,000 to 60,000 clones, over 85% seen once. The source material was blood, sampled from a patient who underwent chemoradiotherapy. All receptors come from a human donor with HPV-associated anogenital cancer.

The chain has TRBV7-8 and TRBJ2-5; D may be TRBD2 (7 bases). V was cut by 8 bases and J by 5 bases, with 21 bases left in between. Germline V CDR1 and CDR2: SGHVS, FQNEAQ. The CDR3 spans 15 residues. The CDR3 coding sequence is TGTGCCAGCCATCAGGGAGGGGGGGCTTCGGAGACCCAGTACTTC. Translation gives CASHQGGGASETQYF.

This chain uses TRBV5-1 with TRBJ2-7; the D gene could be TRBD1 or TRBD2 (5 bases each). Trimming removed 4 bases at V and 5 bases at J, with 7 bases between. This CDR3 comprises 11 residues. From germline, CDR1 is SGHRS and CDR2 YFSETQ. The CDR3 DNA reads TGCGCCAGCAGCCAGGGAGACGAGCAGTACTTC. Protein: CASSQGDEQYF.

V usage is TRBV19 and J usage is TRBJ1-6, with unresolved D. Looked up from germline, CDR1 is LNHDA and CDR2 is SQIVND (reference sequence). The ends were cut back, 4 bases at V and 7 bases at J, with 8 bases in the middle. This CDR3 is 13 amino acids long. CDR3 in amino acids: CASSNTGNSPLHF. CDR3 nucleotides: TGTGCCAGTAGTAACACGGGGAATTCACCCCTCCACTTT.

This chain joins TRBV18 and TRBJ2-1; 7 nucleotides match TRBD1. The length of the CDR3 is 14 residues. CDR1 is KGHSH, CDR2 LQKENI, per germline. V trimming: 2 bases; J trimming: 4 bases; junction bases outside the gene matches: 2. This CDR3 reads CASSPEDRYNEQFF. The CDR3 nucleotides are TGTGCCAGCTCACCAGAGGACAGGTACAATGAGCAGTTCTTC.

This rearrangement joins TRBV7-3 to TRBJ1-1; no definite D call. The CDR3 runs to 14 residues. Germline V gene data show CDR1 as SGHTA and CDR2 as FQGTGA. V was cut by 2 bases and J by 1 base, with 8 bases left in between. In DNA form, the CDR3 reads TGTGCCAGCAGCTTAGGACGGACGAACACTGAAGCTTTCTTT. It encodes CASSLGRTNTEAFF.

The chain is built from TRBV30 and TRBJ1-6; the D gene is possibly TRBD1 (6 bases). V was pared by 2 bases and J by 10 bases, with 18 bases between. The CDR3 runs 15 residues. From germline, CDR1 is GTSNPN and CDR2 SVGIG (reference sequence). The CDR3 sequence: CAWSLTGFENSPLHF. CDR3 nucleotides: TGTGCCTGGAGTCTCACAGGGTTTGAGAACTCACCCCTCCACTTT.

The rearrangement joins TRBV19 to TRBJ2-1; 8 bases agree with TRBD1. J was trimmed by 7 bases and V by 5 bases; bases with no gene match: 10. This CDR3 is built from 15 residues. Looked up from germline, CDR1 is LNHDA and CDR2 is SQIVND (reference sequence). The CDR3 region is CASSVLTGVGNEQFF. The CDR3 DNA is TGTGCCAGTAGTGTCCTGACAGGGGTGGGGAATGAGCAGTTCTTC.

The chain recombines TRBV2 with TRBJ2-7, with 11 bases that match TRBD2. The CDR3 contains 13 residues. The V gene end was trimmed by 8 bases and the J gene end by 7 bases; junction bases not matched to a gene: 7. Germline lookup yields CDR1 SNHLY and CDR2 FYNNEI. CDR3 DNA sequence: TGTGCCAGCCTAGCGGGGGGCCCAGGGGAGCAGTACTTC. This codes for CASLAGGPGEQYF.

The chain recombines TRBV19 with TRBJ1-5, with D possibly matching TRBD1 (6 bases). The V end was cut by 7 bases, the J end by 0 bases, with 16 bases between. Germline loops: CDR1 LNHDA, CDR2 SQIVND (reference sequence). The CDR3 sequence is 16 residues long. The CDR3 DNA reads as TGTGCCAGTACCCCGGACAGCTATTATAGCAATCAGCCCCAGCATTTT. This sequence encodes CASTPDSYYSNQPQHF. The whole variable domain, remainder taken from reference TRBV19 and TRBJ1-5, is DGGITQSPKYLFRKEGQNVTLSCEQNLNHDAMYWYRQDPGQGLRLIYYSQIVNDFQKGDIAEGYSVSREKKESFPLTVTSAQKNPTAFYLCASTPDSYYSNQPQHFGDGTRLSIL.

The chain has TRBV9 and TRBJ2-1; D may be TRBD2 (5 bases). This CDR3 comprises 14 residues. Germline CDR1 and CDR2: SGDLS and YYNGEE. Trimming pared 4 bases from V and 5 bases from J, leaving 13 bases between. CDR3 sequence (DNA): TGTGCCAGCAGCCGCGGGTCGCCCGACAATGAGCAGTTCTTC. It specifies CASSRGSPDNEQFF.

The CDR3 region has the DNA TGCAGCGTTGAAACGGGACTACTTGAGTCCTACAATGAGCAGTTCTTC. This translates into CSVETGLLESYNEQFF. V is TRBV29-1 and J is TRBJ2-1; 7 nucleotides agree with TRBD2. Losses at the gene ends were 2 bases for V and 1 base for J; bases not matched to a gene: 8. The CDR3 runs 16 residues. Per the germline V gene, CDR1 is SQVTM and CDR2 is ANQGSEA.